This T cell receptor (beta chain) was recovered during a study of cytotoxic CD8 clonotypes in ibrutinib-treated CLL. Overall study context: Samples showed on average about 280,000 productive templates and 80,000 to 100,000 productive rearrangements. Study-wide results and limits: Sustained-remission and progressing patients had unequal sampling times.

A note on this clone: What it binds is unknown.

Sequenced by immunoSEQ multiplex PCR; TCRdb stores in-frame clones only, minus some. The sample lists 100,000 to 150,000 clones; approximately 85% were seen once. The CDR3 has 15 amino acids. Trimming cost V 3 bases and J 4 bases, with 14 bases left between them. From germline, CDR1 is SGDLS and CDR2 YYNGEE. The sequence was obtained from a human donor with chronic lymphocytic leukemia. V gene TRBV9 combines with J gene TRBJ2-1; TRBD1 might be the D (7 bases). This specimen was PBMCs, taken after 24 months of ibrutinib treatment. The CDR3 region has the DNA TGTGCCAGCAGCGAGGGGGCGGGAACTTACAATGAGCAGTTCTTC. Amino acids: CASSEGAGTYNEQFF.